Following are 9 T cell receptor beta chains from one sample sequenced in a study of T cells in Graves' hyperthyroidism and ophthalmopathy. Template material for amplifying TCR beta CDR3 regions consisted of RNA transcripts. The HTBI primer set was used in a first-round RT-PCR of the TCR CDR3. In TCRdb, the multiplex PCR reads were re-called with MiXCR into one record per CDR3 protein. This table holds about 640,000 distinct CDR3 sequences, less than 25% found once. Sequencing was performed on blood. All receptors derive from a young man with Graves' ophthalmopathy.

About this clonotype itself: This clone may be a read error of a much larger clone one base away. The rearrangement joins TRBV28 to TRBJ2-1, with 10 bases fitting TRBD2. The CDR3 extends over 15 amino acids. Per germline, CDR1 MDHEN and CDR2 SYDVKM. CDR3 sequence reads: CASSRIAGGHNGQFF. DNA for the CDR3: TGTGCCAGCAGTAGAATAGCGGGAGGCCACAATGGGCAGTTCTTC.

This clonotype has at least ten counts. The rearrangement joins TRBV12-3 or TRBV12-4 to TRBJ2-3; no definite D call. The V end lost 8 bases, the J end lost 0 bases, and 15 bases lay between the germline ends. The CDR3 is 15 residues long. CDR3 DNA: TGTGCCAGCCCTCCGACCGTTTCTAGCACAGATACGCAGTATTTT. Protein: CASPPTVSSTDTQYF.

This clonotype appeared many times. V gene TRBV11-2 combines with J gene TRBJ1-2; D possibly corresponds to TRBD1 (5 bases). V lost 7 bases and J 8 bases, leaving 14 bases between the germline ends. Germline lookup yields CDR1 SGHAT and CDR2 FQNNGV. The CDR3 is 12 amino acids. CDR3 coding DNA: TGTGCCAGCACCACAGGACCACGCGGCTACACCTTC. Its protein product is CASTTGPRGYTF.

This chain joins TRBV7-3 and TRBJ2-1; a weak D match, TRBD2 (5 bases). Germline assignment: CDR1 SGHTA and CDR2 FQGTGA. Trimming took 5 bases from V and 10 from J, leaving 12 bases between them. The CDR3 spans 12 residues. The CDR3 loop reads CASSQDSVEQFF. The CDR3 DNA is TGTGCCAGCAGCCAAGATAGCGTCGAGCAGTTCTTC. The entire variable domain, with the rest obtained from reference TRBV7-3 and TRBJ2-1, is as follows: GAGVSQTPSNKVTEKGKYVELRCDPISGHTALYWYRQSLGQGPEFLIYFQGTGAADDSGLPNDRFFAVRPEGSVSTLKIQRTERGDSAVYLCASSQDSVEQFFGPGTRLTVL.

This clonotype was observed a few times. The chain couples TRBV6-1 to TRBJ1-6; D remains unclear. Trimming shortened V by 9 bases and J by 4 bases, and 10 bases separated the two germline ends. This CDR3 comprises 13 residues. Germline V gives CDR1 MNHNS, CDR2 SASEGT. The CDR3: CASGMPYNSPLHF. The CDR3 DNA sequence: TGTGCCAGTGGAATGCCGTATAATTCACCCCTCCACTTT.

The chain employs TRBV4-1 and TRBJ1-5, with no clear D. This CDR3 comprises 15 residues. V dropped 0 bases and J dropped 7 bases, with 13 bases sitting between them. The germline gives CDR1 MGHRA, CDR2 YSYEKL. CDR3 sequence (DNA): TGCGCCAGCAGCCAAGATTCTGGGTCCGGCCAGCCCCAGCATTTT. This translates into CASSQDSGSGQPQHF.

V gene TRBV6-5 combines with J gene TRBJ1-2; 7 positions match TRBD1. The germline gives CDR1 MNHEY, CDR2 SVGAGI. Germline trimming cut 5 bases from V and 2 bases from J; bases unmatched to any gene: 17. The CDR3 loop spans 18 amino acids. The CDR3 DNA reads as TGTGCCAGCAGTCAACTCGGCGCCGGGACAGAAGAGAACTATGGCTACACCTTC. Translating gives CASSQLGAGTEENYGYTF.

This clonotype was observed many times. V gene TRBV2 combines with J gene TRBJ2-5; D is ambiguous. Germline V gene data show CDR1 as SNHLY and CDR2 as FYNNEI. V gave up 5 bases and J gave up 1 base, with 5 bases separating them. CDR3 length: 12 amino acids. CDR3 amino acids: CASSSSQETQYF. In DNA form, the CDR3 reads TGTGCCAGCAGTTCCAGCCAAGAGACCCAGTACTTC.

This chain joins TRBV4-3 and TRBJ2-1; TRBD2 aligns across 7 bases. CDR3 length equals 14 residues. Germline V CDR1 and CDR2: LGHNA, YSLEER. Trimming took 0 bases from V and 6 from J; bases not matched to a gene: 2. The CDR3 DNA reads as TGCGCCAGCAGCCAAGATGCGGGGGTCAATGAGCAGTTCTTC. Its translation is CASSQDAGVNEQFF.